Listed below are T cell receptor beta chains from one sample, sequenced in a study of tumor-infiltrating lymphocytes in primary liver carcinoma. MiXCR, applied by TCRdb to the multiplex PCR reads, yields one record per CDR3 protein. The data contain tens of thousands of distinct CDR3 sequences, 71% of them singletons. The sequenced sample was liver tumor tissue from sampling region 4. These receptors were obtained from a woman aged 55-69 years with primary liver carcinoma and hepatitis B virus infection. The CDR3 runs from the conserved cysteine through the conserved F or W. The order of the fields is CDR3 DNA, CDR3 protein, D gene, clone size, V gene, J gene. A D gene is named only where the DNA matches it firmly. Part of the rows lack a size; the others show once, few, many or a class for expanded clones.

TGTGCCAGCAAAACATGGGGGAGTAGGGCATTGGGGTATGGCTACACCTTT	CASKTWGSRALGYGYTF	.	.	TRBV6-5	TRBJ1-2
TGCAGCGCCCCCTCCCGCGGGGTGGCGGACAATGAGCAGTTCTTC	CSAPSRGVADNEQFF	.	many	TRBV29-1	TRBJ2-1
TGTGCCAGCCAGTTGGAGGGACTCACAGATACGCAGTATTTT	CASQLEGLTDTQYF	.	.	TRBV2	TRBJ2-3
TGTGCCAGCACTGAGACCGCGAACACCGGGGAGCTGTTTTTT	CASTETANTGELFF	.	once	TRBV2	TRBJ2-2
TGCGCCAGAAGTGAGGGGTCCCCCTCTGGGGCCAACATCCTGACTTTC	CARSEGSPSGANILTF	.	.	TRBV10-2	TRBJ2-6
TGCAGCGTCGGCGGCAGGACCGGGGAGCTGTTTTTT	CSVGGRTGELFF	.	.	TRBV29-1	TRBJ2-2
TGTGCCAGCAGCTTACCTAGCGGGAGCCACAATGAGCAGTTCTTC	CASSLPSGSHNEQFF	TRBD2	.	TRBV5-4	TRBJ2-1
TGTGCCAGCAACTTAAACTCCCGCGGCAGGGCATCCTACAATGAGCAGTTCTTC	CASNLNSRGRASYNEQFF	.	.	TRBV7-8	TRBJ2-1
TGTGCCAGCAGCTTAGGGCACGGCGGGCTCTCCTACAATGAGCAGTTCTTC	CASSLGHGGLSYNEQFF	.	.	TRBV11-3	TRBJ2-1
TGTGCCAGCAGCCAAGATGAGACTCTGAAGACCCAGTACTTC	CASSQDETLKTQYF	.	many	TRBV4-2	TRBJ2-5
TGCGCCAGCAGCTCAGGGACTAGCGTCAGTCACGAGGAGTACTTC	CASSSGTSVSHEEYF	TRBD2	.	TRBV5-1	TRBJ2-7
TGTGCCAGCAGCTTAGGCCCCGGTCGGAACTACGAGCAGTACTTC	CASSLGPGRNYEQYF	.	medium-sized	TRBV11-2	TRBJ2-7
TGTGCCAGTAGCTTCCGACTAGCGGGAGATGCAGTGGAGCTGTTTTTT	CASSFRLAGDAVELFF	TRBD2	.	TRBV11-2	TRBJ2-2
TGTGCCGGCAGTTACTCTCTTAGCGGGAGTCGCTCTACGCAATATTTT	CAGSYSLSGSRSTQYF	TRBD2	few	TRBV6-5	TRBJ2-3
TGTGCCAGCAGTGGTTTATGGGGGGCGAACACCGGGGAGCTGTTTTTT	CASSGLWGANTGELFF	.	many	TRBV7-9	TRBJ2-2
TGTGCCAGCAGCCAAGGTTCTCCAGATACGCAGTATTTT	CASSQGSPDTQYF	.	.	TRBV4-1	TRBJ2-3
TGTGCCAGCAGTGAATCGGGACAGGGCCGAGCCAAAAACATTCAGTACTTC	CASSESGQGRAKNIQYF	TRBD1	.	TRBV2	TRBJ2-4
TGCGCCAGCAGCGCTCCCTTCTCCGACAGGGGTGGCTACACCTTC	CASSAPFSDRGGYTF	TRBD1	.	TRBV5-1	TRBJ1-2
TGTGCCAGTGGCACCGCGGTGGGGGTGACCCAGTACTTC	CASGTAVGVTQYF	.	.	TRBV6-5	TRBJ2-5
TGTACCAACAGCTCCAGTTACAATGAGCAGTTCTTC	CTNSSSYNEQFF	.	.	TRBV28	TRBJ2-1
TGTGCCAGCAACCCTATAGAATGTTCTGGAAACACCATATATTTT	CASNPIECSGNTIYF	.	.	TRBV6-2/TRBV6-3	TRBJ1-3
TGTAGCGTTGATGACACCCCTAACTGTGGCTACACCTTC	CSVDDTPNCGYTF	.	.	TRBV29-1	TRBJ1-2
TGTGCTAGCATTCCCCGGACAGGATGGGAGCAGTACTTC	CASIPRTGWEQYF	TRBD1	few	TRBV6-1	TRBJ2-7
TGTGCCAGCGCTTACAGGCAGGGTGTAGACACTGAAGCTTTCTTT	CASAYRQGVDTEAFF	.	.	TRBV6-5	TRBJ1-1
TGTGCCAACAGTTACGCCCGGGGAGTTGCCACTGAAGCTTTCTTT	CANSYARGVATEAFF	.	.	TRBV6-5	TRBJ1-1
TGTGCCAGCAGCCAAGATGGTGCGGGTCCCGTGCTAGAGCAGTACTTC	CASSQDGAGPVLEQYF	.	.	TRBV14	TRBJ2-7
TGTAACGTTGGAACTAGTGGGGCAGATACGCAGTATTTT	CNVGTSGADTQYF	.	.	TRBV29-1	TRBJ2-3
TGTGCCAGCACCTTGGGGGCGGGAGTCTACAATGAGCAGTTCTTC	CASTLGAGVYNEQFF	.	many	TRBV6-1	TRBJ2-1
TGTGCCAGCAGAACGTCGGGAAGCGGGAGTATGGAGACCCAGTACTTC	CASRTSGSGSMETQYF	TRBD2	.	TRBV28	TRBJ2-5
TGTGTCAGCAGTTACTCGAGTCCTAGCAGTTACGAGCAGTACTTC	CVSSYSSPSSYEQYF	.	.	TRBV6-5	TRBJ2-7
TGTGCCAGCAGCTCCGGGACAGGGGAGACCCAGTACTTC	CASSSGTGETQYF	TRBD1	.	TRBV7-3	TRBJ2-5
TGTGCCAGCAGCTCTCTCGGGGAGCTGTTTTTT	CASSSLGELFF	.	.	TRBV25-1	TRBJ2-2
TGTACCAGCAGCGCGACTAGCGGAGGCCAACACAATGAGCAGTTTTTC	CTSSATSGGQHNEQFF	TRBD2	.	TRBV11-3	TRBJ2-1
TGTGCCAGCAGTACGACAACAGTTACGCAGTATTTT	CASSTTTVTQYF	.	.	TRBV28	TRBJ2-3
TGTGCCACCAGTGATCCAACCGGGACTAGCGGTCCTTACAATGAGCAGTTCTTC	CATSDPTGTSGPYNEQFF	TRBD2	.	TRBV24-1	TRBJ2-1
TGCGCCAGCAGCCCGGGGGACAGCGGGAACTATGGCTACACCTTC	CASSPGDSGNYGYTF	TRBD1	many	TRBV5-1	TRBJ1-2
TGTGCCAGAAGTGGGAGAGACAGCCCTGGTAGCAATCAGCCCCAGTATTTT	CARSGRDSPGSNQPQYF	.	.	TRBV6-1	TRBJ2-3
TGTGCCTGGGGCCCCCCATGGCACAGGGACTACGAGCAGTACTTC	CAWGPPWHRDYEQYF	.	once	TRBV30	TRBJ2-7
TGTGCCAGCAACTCAGACCCTGCGGGGACCTACAAGCAGTACTTC	CASNSDPAGTYKQYF	.	.	TRBV11-2	TRBJ2-7
TGTGCCAGCAGAGGACACACGGGTAGAAATACGCAGTATTTT	CASRGHTGRNTQYF	.	.	TRBV6-5	TRBJ2-3
TGTGCCAGCAGTGACAGGGGCGACACCCGGGAGCTGTTTTTT	CASSDRGDTRELFF	.	few	TRBV6-4	TRBJ2-2
TGTGCCAGCAGCTTGGCCGGGAGACCCTACAATGAGCAGTTCTTC	CASSLAGRPYNEQFF	.	many	TRBV5-6	TRBJ2-1
TGTGCCAGCAATTTTACAGTGAGATCAGGGGCCCAGCATTTT	CASNFTVRSGAQHF	.	.	TRBV12-3/TRBV12-4	TRBJ1-5
TGCAGCGTTGAGACCGGGACTGATACGCAGTATTTT	CSVETGTDTQYF	.	.	TRBV29-1	TRBJ2-3
TGTGCCAGCAGTTATACGCAGAACATTGAAGCTTTCTTT	CASSYTQNIEAFF	.	.	TRBV6-6	TRBJ1-1
TGTGCCAGCAGTCGGGGACTAGCGGTAACCGGGGAGCTGTCTTTT	CASSRGLAVTGELSF	TRBD2	.	TRBV25-1	TRBJ2-2
TGTACCAGCATGGGTTTTGAAAAAGTGTTTTTT	CTSMGFEKVFF	.	.	TRBV12-3/TRBV12-4	TRBJ1-4
TGTGCAAGCAGCTTGTATCAGAGGAGGTACACTGAAGCTTTCTTT	CASSLYQRRYTEAFF	.	once	TRBV5-4	TRBJ1-1
TGTGCCAGCCGTAATATAGGAGCCGAAGCTTTCTTT	CASRNIGAEAFF	.	.	TRBV6-6	TRBJ1-1
TGTGCCAGCAGTTTGCCACTGTCGGGAGCCAATGAGCAGCTTTTC	CASSLPLSGANEQLF	.	once	TRBV28	TRBJ2-1
TGTGCCAGCAGCTTAGCAAGGACGAGAGCCGGGGAGCTGTTTTTT	CASSLARTRAGELFF	.	many	TRBV7-8	TRBJ2-2
TGTGGCAGCAACAGGAGACTAGCGGGGGGGCCGGGGGATGAGCAGTTCTTC	CGSNRRLAGGPGDEQFF	TRBD2	.	TRBV11-2	TRBJ2-1
TGCAGCGTTGAGGACAGCAGGAGGCCGCCCTACGAGCGGTACTTC	CSVEDSRRPPYERYF	.	.	TRBV29-1	TRBJ2-7
TGTGTCATCACCCTAACAGGTTCAGCGCTCTCCTACGAGCAGTACTTC	CVITLTGSALSYEQYF	.	.	TRBV5-5	TRBJ2-7
TGTGCCAGCGGTTTAGGGGACGGGGGGATCGCAGATACGCAGTATTTT	CASGLGDGGIADTQYF	TRBD2	.	TRBV12-3/TRBV12-4	TRBJ2-3
TGCAGCGTTCCGGGACAGGGGGCAGATACGCAGTATTTT	CSVPGQGADTQYF	TRBD1	many	TRBV29-1	TRBJ2-3
TGTGCCATCGGTGAGTCGTGGACTAGCGGGAGCCCTAGCACAGATACGCAGTATTTT	CAIGESWTSGSPSTDTQYF	TRBD2	.	TRBV10-3	TRBJ2-3
TGTGCCAGCAGTTACTCCGGACTAGCGGGCTTAAGCTCCTACGAGCAGTACTTC	CASSYSGLAGLSSYEQYF	TRBD2	.	TRBV6-6	TRBJ2-7